A single sample is the source of the 28 T cell receptor beta chains below, sequenced in a study of human T cells and chemical hapten exposure. TCRdb used MiXCR to reprocess the RACE reads, holding one entry per CDR3 protein. The sample includes about 110,000 distinct CDR3 sequences, 9.2% seen only once; the top ten take about 3.1%. Documented time point: patch test 2, 6 weeks after DPC sensitization. Treatment given: therapeutic diphenylcyclopropenone sensitization with weekly scalp DPC. This specimen was whole blood, taken in connection with sensitization to the hapten diphenylcyclopropenone (DPC). The receptors were gathered from a woman aged 40 to 50 with alopecia areata. Some clones in this sample may be carry-over from other donors' samples.

This clonotype was seen repeatedly, ten times or more. The chain recombines TRBV7-2 with TRBJ1-1; 8 nucleotides match TRBD1. Trimming removed 5 bases from V and 4 bases from J; junction bases left unmatched: 3. The CDR3 spans 13 residues. Looked up from germline, CDR1 is SGHTA and CDR2 is FQGNSA. The CDR3 DNA is TGTGCCAGCAGCCCGGGACAGGCCACTGAAGCTTTCTTT. As protein: CASSPGQATEAFF.

The chain recombines TRBV9 with TRBJ1-1, with D uncertain. CDR3 length equals 15 residues. The V and J ends lost 0 bases and 1 base respectively, with 10 bases between them. Germline V gene sequence: CDR1 SGDLS, CDR2 YYNGEE. CDR3 amino acids: CASSVVGGSNTEAFF. Written as DNA, the CDR3 is TGTGCCAGCAGCGTAGTTGGAGGGTCGAACACTGAAGCTTTCTTT.

In this sample, this clonotype turned up many times. The chain employs TRBV28 and TRBJ1-1; 11 positions match TRBD1. J gave up 6 bases and V 5 bases, and 8 bases lay outside the gene matches. The germline V gene has CDR1 MDHEN and CDR2 SYDVKM. The CDR3 loop spans 15 amino acids. The CDR3 region is CASSLTGQGASEAFF. The CDR3 region has the DNA TGTGCCAGCAGTCTAACCGGACAGGGGGCGTCTGAAGCTTTCTTT.

This clonotype was counted a few times. The chain combines TRBV7-3 with TRBJ2-1, with 10 nucleotides matching TRBD2. The germline CDR1 and CDR2 sequences are SGHTA and FQGTGA. The CDR3 contains 14 residues. Unmatched junction bases numbered 7, after V lost 4 bases and J lost 10 bases. For the CDR3, the DNA is TGTGCCAGCAGCTCCCAAGCTAGCGGGGGAGAGCAGTTCTTC. This codes for CASSSQASGGEQFF.

This chain uses TRBV28 with TRBJ2-7; TRBD2 aligns across 11 bases. The CDR3 sequence is 16 residues long. With 2 bases clipped from V and 5 bases from J, the junction kept 8 bases outside the gene matches. Germline CDR1 MDHEN, CDR2 SYDVKM. DNA of the CDR3: TGTGCCAGCAGTTTAACTAGCGGGGGTAGAAGGGACGAGCAGTACTTC. Translating gives CASSLTSGGRRDEQYF. Full variable domain (outside the CDR3, taken from reference TRBV28 and TRBJ2-7): DVKVTQSSRYLVKRTGEKVFLECVQDMDHENMFWYRQDPGLGLRLIYFSYDVKMKEKGDIPEGYSVSREKKERFSLILESASTNQTSMYLCASSLTSGGRRDEQYFGPGTRLTVT.

This clonotype was observed at least ten times. The genes are TRBV7-6 and TRBJ2-1; perhaps TRBD1 as D (5 bases). Trimming shortened V by 1 base and J by 2 bases, and 15 bases separated the two germline ends. The germline V gene has CDR1 SGHVS and CDR2 FNYEAQ. The CDR3 loop spans 17 amino acids. CDR3 in amino acids: CASSLGGFRLPYNEQFF. CDR3 DNA sequence: TGTGCCAGCAGCTTAGGGGGCTTTCGGCTACCCTACAATGAGCAGTTCTTC.

The chain has TRBV7-2 and TRBJ2-7, with D hard to call. V gave up 5 bases and J gave up 3 bases, with 11 bases separating them. The CDR3 has 13 amino acids. From germline, CDR1 is SGHTA and CDR2 FQGNSA. CDR3 sequence reads: CASSVPTLYEQYF. The CDR3 DNA follows: TGTGCCAGCAGCGTCCCGACCCTCTACGAGCAGTACTTC.

This clonotype was found a few times. CDR3 residues: CASSLNRDRGLSGANVLTF. CDR3 nucleotides: TGTGCCAGCAGCTTGAACCGGGACAGGGGGCTGTCTGGGGCCAACGTCCTGACTTTC. The chain uses TRBV5-6 and TRBJ2-6, with 12 bases lining up with TRBD1. The ends lost 1 base at V and 1 base at J; junction bases unmatched: 6. This CDR3 has 19 residues. In germline, CDR1 is SGHDT, CDR2 YYEEEE.

In its sample, this clonotype was seen many times. This chain uses TRBV11-3 with TRBJ2-1, with unresolved D. Trimming took 0 bases from V and 2 from J, leaving 2 bases between them. The length of the CDR3 is 13 residues. Germline CDR1 reads SGHNT; CDR2 reads YENEEA. This chain's CDR3 is CASSLDTYNEQFF. CDR3 coding DNA: TGTGCCAGCAGCTTAGATACCTACAATGAGCAGTTCTTC. The whole variable domain, filled in from reference TRBV11-3 and TRBJ2-1, reads EAGVVQSPRYKIIEKKQPVAFWCNPISGHNTLYWYLQNLGQGPELLIRYENEEAVDDSQLPKDRFSAERLKGVDSTLKIQPAELGDSAVYLCASSLDTYNEQFFGPGTRLTVL.

This clonotype occurred a few times. The rearrangement uses TRBV4-1 and TRBJ2-7; the match to TRBD1 covers 9 bases. The V and J ends lost 1 base and 4 bases, in that order; junction bases with no gene match: 5. There are 15 residues in the CDR3. Per the germline V gene, CDR1 is MGHRA and CDR2 is YSYEKL. CDR3 coding DNA: TGCGCCAGCAGCCAAGGTACCGGGACAGGGTACGAGCAGTACTTC. Translating it yields CASSQGTGTGYEQYF.

This sequence joins TRBV11-2 and TRBJ1-5; no reliable D call. V was clipped by 0 bases and J by 1 base, with 7 bases between them. The CDR3 covers 15 residues. The V gene's germline CDR1 is SGHAT and CDR2 FQNNGV. CDR3 DNA: TGTGCCAGCAGCTTAGATGCAGGCAGCAATCAGCCCCAGCATTTT. It yields the protein CASSLDAGSNQPQHF.

This clonotype was detected ten times or more. V usage is TRBV29-1 and J usage is TRBJ1-1; the D is unclear. Germline V lookup: CDR1 SQVTM, CDR2 ANQGSEA. Trimming stripped 2 bases from V and 11 bases from J, with 6 bases between. The CDR3 loop spans 9 amino acids. The CDR3 DNA reads as TGCAGCGTTGAACCTACGGCTTTCTTT. Translated, it gives CSVEPTAFF.

A remark on this clonotype: This could be a read error, since a much larger clone is one nucleotide away. The rearrangement links TRBV29-1 to TRBJ2-7, with 10 nucleotides matching TRBD1. Trimming removed 8 bases from V and 0 bases from J; junction bases left unmatched: 4. There are 13 residues in the CDR3. Germline assignment: CDR1 SQVTM and CDR2 ANQGSEA. In DNA, the CDR3 is TGCAGCACCGGGGACAGGGGCTCCTACGAGCAGTACTTC. This encodes CSTGDRGSYEQYF.

The chain employs TRBV20-1 and TRBJ2-1; D gene uncertain. The CDR3 has 13 residues. Deletions cut 3 bases from V and 1 base from J, with 7 bases between. The germline V gene has CDR1 DFQATT and CDR2 SNEGSKA (reference sequence). As DNA, the CDR3 is TGCAGTGCTAGCCGGCTATCCTACAATGAGCAGTTCTTC. This sequence encodes CSASRLSYNEQFF.

This clonotype was seen repeatedly, ten times or more. The rearrangement joins TRBV7-2 to TRBJ1-2, with D perhaps matching TRBD1 (6 bases). This CDR3 has 15 amino acids. The V and J ends lost 0 bases and 4 bases respectively, with 12 bases between them. CDR1 and CDR2 from the germline V gene are SGHTA and FQGNSA. The CDR3 protein is CASSLAAGDSYGYTF. DNA for the CDR3: TGTGCCAGCAGCTTAGCTGCAGGGGACTCCTATGGCTACACCTTC.

The chain joins TRBV30 to TRBJ1-5; no clear D gene. Trimming shortened V by 0 bases and J by 0 bases, and 9 bases separated the two germline ends. The CDR3 length is 15 residues. Per germline, CDR1 GTSNPN and CDR2 SVGIG (reference sequence). Written as DNA, the CDR3 is TGTGCCTGGAGTGTATCGGCAAATAGCAATCAGCCCCAGCATTTT. Translation: CAWSVSANSNQPQHF.

This clonotype was seen at least ten times. CDR3 sequence: CASTLNLPGELFF. CDR3 coding DNA: TGTGCCAGCACCTTGAATTTGCCCGGGGAGCTGTTTTTT. This rearrangement joins TRBV11-1 to TRBJ2-2; D not certain. CDR1 and CDR2 from the germline V gene are SGHAT and FQDESV (reference sequence). V gave up 7 bases and J gave up 6 bases, with 12 bases separating them. CDR3 length equals 13 residues.

About this clonotype: A single base separates this from a much larger clone, so it may be a read error. This chain joins TRBV12-3 or TRBV12-4 and TRBJ1-2, with D possibly matching TRBD1 (6 bases). The CDR3 is 15 amino acids. V was cut by 5 bases and J by 5 bases, with 18 bases left in between. The CDR3 spells CASSPLGGARYGYTF. The CDR3 nucleotides are TGTGCCAGCAGTCCTCTTGGGGGGGCAAGATATGGCTACACCTTC.

The table lists this clonotype with many counts. The rearrangement joins TRBV7-2 to TRBJ1-5, with 8 bases identical to TRBD1. Germline CDR1 is SGHTA and CDR2 is FQGNSA. CDR3 length: 14 residues. Trimming at V came to 3 bases and at J to 7 bases, leaving 5 bases not matched to a gene. As DNA, the CDR3 is TGTGCCAGCAGCTTCGGACAGGGTCGACAGCCCCAGCATTTT. It encodes CASSFGQGRQPQHF.

This clonotype was recorded at least ten times. This rearrangement joins TRBV7-2 to TRBJ2-5; 9 nucleotides match TRBD2. Per the germline V gene, CDR1 is SGHTA and CDR2 is FQGNSA. V dropped 3 bases and J dropped 5; count of bases not matched to a gene: 7. The CDR3 sequence is 15 residues long. The CDR3 loop reads CASSLGLAGRETQYF. CDR3 DNA sequence: TGTGCCAGCAGCTTGGGGCTAGCGGGGAGGGAGACCCAGTACTTC.

This clonotype was found a few times. V usage is TRBV7-2 and J usage is TRBJ2-3; D unclear. Trimming stripped 6 bases from V and 6 bases from J, with 10 bases between. CDR3 size: 12 residues. CDR1 SGHTA and CDR2 FQGNSA come from the germline V gene. The CDR3 loop reads CASSTLGDTQYF. The CDR3 nucleotides are TGTGCCAGCAGTACATTAGGGGATACGCAGTATTTT.

The V gene is TRBV6-5, the J gene TRBJ1-5; D is unresolved. This CDR3 is 15 amino acids long. The germline V and J ends were trimmed by 0 bases and 6 bases, with 12 bases remaining between them. Germline V gives CDR1 MNHEY, CDR2 SVGAGI. The CDR3 DNA reads as TGTGCCAGCAGTTACTCGAGTAGTTTGGCTCAGCCCCAGCATTTT. This gives the protein CASSYSSSLAQPQHF.

This clonotype was picked up many times. The chain joins TRBV7-9 to TRBJ2-3; the D gene is possibly TRBD2 (6 bases). V was trimmed by 5 bases and J by 0 bases, leaving 15 bases between them. This CDR3 has 16 residues. CDR1 is SEHNR, CDR2 FQNEAQ, per germline (reference sequence). The CDR3 DNA is TGTGCCAGCAGCCAACGTCCCGGGGGAAGCACAGATACGCAGTATTTT. It is translated as CASSQRPGGSTDTQYF.

In its sample, this clonotype was seen a few times. The chain links TRBV4-2 to TRBJ2-5; possible D gene TRBD1, 5 bases. Germline V gene data show CDR1 as LGHNA and CDR2 as YNFKEQ. V was pared by 0 bases and J by 7 bases, with 6 bases between. The CDR3 spans 12 residues. CDR3 sequence (DNA): TGTGCCAGCAGCCAAGATCAGGGGACCCAGTACTTC. Translated, it gives CASSQDQGTQYF.

CDR3: CASSAGPTDYYEQYF. The CDR3 coding sequence is TGTGCCAGTAGTGCCGGACCAACAGATTACTACGAGCAGTACTTC. The chain has TRBV19 and TRBJ2-7, with D uncertain. The CDR3 loop spans 15 amino acids. The V gene's germline CDR1 is LNHDA and CDR2 SQIVND (reference sequence). V was shortened by 5 bases and J by 3 bases, with 17 bases between the two germline ends.

The chain is built from TRBV6-2 or TRBV6-3 and TRBJ1-1, with 7 bases matching TRBD1. CDR1 is MNHEY, CDR2 SVGEGT, per germline. J lost 8 bases, V lost 6 bases, and 3 bases had no gene match. The CDR3 length is 11 residues. Here the CDR3 DNA reads TGTGCCAGCAGACGGACAGGCGAAGCTTTCTTT. Translating gives CASRRTGEAFF.

At least ten counts were recorded for this clonotype. V usage is TRBV6-2 or TRBV6-3 and J usage is TRBJ1-1; no reliable D call. V was trimmed by 2 bases and J by 6 bases, leaving 16 bases between them. The CDR3 length is 15 residues. Germline V gene sequence: CDR1 MNHEY, CDR2 SVGEGT. CDR3 loop: CASSYGRTSRPEAFF. For the CDR3, the DNA is TGTGCCAGCAGTTACGGACGGACGTCCAGGCCTGAAGCTTTCTTT.

This clonotype was seen more than once but under ten times. V gene TRBV7-7 combines with J gene TRBJ2-2, with D hard to call. The length of the CDR3 is 13 residues. The germline gives CDR1 SSHAT, CDR2 FNYEAQ (reference sequence). Trimming pared 5 bases from V and 6 bases from J, leaving 10 bases between. The CDR3 loop is CASSPVSAGELFF. The CDR3 DNA sequence: TGTGCCAGCAGCCCTGTTTCCGCCGGGGAGCTGTTTTTT.